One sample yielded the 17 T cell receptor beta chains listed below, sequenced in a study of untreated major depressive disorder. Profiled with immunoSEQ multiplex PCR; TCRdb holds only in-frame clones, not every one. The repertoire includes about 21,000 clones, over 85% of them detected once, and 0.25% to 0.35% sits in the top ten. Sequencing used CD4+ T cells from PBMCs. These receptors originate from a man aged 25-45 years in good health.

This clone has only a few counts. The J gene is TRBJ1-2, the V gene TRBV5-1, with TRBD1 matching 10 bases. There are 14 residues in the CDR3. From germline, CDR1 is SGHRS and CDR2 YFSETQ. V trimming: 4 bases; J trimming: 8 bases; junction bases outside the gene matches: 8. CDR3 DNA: TGCGCCAGCAGCGGCGGACAGGGGGTGGGAGGCTACACCTTC. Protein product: CASSGGQGVGGYTF.

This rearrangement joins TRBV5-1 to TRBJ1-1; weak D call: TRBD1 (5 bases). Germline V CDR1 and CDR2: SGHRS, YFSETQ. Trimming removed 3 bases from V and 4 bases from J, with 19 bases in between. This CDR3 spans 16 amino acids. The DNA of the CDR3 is TGCGCCAGCAGCTGGCCCTCGGGGGGAGGAGGCACTGAAGCTTTCTTT. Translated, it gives CASSWPSGGGGTEAFF.

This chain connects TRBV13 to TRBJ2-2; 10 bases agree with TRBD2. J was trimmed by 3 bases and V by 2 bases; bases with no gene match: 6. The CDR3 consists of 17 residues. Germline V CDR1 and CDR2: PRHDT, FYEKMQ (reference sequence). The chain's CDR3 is CASSLSALAGDTGELFF. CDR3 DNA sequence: TGTGCCAGCAGCTTATCTGCCCTAGCGGGGGACACCGGGGAGCTGTTTTTT.

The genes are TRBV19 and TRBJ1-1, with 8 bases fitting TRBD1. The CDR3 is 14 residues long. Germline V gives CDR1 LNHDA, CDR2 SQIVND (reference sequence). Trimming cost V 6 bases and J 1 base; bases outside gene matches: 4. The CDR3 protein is CASRGDRRNTEAFF. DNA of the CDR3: TGTGCCAGTAGGGGGGACAGGAGGAACACTGAAGCTTTCTTT.

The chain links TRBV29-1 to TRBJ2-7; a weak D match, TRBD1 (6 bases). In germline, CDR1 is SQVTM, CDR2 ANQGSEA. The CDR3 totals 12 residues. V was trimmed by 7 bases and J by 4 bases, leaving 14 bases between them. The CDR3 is CSARDTIYEQYF. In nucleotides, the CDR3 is TGCAGCGCTAGGGACACGATTTACGAGCAGTACTTC.

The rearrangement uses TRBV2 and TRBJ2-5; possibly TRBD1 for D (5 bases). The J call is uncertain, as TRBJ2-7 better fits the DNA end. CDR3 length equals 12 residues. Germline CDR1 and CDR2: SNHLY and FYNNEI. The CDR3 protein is CASRDRSYEQYF. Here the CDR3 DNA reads TGTGCCAGCAGAGACAGATCCTACGAGCAGTACTTC.

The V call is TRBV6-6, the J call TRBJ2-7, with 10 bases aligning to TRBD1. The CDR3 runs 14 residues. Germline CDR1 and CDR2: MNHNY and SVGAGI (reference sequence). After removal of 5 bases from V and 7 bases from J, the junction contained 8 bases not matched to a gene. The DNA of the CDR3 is TGTGCCAGCAGTACCTCGGACAGGGGGAGAGAGCAGTACTTC. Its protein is CASSTSDRGREQYF.

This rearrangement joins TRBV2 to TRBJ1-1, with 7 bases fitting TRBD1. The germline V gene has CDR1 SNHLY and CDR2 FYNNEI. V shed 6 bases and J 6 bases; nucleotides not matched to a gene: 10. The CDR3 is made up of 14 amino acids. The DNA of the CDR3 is TGTGCCAGCAGGAATGGACAGGCTAGGTCTGAAGCTTTCTTT. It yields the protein CASRNGQARSEAFF.

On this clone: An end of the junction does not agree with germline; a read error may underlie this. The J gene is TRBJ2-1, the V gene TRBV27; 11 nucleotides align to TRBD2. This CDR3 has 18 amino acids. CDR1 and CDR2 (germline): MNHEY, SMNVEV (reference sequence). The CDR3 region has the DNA TGTGCCACCCAACCACCCGGGGCTTCTAGCGGGAGGTACAGTGAGCAGTTCTTC. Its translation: CATQPPGASSGRYSEQFF.

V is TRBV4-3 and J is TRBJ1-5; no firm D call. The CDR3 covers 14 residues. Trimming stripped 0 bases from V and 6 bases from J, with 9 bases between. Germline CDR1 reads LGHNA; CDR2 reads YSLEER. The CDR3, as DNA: TGCGCCAGCAGCCAAGACCTGGGTCCTCAGCCCCAGCATTTT. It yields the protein CASSQDLGPQPQHF.

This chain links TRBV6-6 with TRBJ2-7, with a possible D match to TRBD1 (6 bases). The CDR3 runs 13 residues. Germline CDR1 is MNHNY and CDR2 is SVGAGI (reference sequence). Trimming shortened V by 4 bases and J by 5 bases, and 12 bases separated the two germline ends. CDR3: CASSSTDRNEQYF. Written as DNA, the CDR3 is TGTGCCAGCAGTTCCACGGACAGAAACGAGCAGTACTTC.

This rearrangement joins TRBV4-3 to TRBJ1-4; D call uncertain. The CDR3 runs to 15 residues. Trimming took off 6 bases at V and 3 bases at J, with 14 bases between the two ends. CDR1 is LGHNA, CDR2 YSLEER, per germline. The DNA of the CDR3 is TGCGCCAGCAGGACCATCTTTTCACCTAATGAAAAACTGTTTTTT. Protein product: CASRTIFSPNEKLFF.

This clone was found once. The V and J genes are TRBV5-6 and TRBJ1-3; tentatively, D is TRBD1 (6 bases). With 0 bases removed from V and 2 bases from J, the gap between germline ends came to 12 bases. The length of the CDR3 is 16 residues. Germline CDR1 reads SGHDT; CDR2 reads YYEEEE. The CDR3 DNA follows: TGTGCCAGCAGCTTGGGTGGACAGATCACTGGAAACACCATATATTTT. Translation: CASSLGGQITGNTIYF.

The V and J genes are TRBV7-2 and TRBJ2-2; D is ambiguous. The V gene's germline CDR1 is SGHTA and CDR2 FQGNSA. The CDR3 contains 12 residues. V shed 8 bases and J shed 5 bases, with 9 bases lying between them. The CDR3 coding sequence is TGTGCCAGCCTCTTAGTAACCGGGGAGCTGTTTTTT. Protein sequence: CASLLVTGELFF.

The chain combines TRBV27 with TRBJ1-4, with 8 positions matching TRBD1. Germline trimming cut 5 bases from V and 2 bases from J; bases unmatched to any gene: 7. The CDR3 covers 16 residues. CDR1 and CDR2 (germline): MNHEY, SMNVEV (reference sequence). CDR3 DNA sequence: TGTGCCAGCAGTGCTCGGACAGGGAGGACTAATGAAAAACTGTTTTTT. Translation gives CASSARTGRTNEKLFF.

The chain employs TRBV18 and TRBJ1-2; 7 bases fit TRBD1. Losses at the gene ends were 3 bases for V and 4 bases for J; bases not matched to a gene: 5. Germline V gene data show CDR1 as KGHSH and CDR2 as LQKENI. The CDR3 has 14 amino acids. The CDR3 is CASSPEGQSYGYTF. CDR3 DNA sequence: TGTGCCAGCTCACCCGAGGGACAGAGCTATGGCTACACCTTC.

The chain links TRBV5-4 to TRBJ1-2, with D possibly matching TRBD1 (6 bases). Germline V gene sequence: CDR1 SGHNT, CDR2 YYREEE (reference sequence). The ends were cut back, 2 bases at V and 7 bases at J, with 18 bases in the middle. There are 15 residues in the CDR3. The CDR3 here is CASSFYLLNRAGYTF. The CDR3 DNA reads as TGTGCCAGCAGCTTCTACCTCCTGAACAGGGCTGGCTACACCTTC.